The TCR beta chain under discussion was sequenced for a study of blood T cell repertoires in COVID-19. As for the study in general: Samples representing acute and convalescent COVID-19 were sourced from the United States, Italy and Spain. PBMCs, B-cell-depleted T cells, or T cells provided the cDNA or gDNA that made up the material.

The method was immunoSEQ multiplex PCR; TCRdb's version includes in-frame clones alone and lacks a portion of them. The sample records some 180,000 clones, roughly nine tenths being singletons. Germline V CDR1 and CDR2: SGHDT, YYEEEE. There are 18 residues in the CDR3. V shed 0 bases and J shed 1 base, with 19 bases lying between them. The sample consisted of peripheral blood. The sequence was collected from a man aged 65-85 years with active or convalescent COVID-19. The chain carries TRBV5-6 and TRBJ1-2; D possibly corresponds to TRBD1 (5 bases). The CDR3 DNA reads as TGTGCCAGCAGCTTGGGGCCCAGGGCATGGGGACTTAACTATGGCTACACCTTC. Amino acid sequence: CASSLGPRAWGLNYGYTF.